This note documents a single T cell receptor (beta chain) sequence. The sample comes from a study of blood T cell repertoires in COVID-19. This table comes from immunoSEQ multiplex PCR, and its TCRdb copy is limited to in-frame clones, with some not included. The sample contains 70,000 to 95,000 clones, roughly 89% of which appear only once. The germline V gene has CDR1 SGHNT and CDR2 YENEEA. The V and J ends lost 0 bases and 3 bases respectively, with 21 bases between them. This CDR3 is 18 amino acids long. V usage is TRBV11-3 and J usage is TRBJ2-7; perhaps TRBD1 as D (5 bases). Sample: peripheral blood. This receptor was taken from an elderly woman with active COVID-19. The CDR3 DNA sequence: TGTGCCAGCAGCTTAGATCCTCCCGCGCAGGGCCAATGCTACGAGCAGTACTTC. This codes for CASSLDPPAQGQCYEQYF.